The 2 T cell receptor beta chains presented below share a single source sample, sequenced in a study of cytomegalovirus exposure and HLA in healthy donors (dated by TCRdb to 2016 to 2017). The method behind the library was the immunoSEQ multiplex PCR assay. For the multiplex PCR, a mixture combining 60 forward primers for TCR Vbeta segments and 13 reverse primers for TCR Jbeta segments was used. The source is immuneACCESS, and TCRdb retained only in-frame sequences with V and J called. Part of the clones is not carried over; for the studies checked, unresolved V genes explain less than half of this, and the remainder is unexplained. The table for this sample lists 65,000 to 85,000 clones; roughly three quarters of them were counted only once. 22% of the sample lies in the top ten. The sequenced sample consisted of PBMCs. The receptors were sampled from a woman in her forties in good health and CMV-seropositive.

The chain is built from TRBV6-1 and TRBJ1-2; D perhaps matches TRBD1 (6 bases). The CDR3 runs 13 residues. The V end lost 8 bases, the J end lost 6 bases, and 16 bases lay between the germline ends. Germline-derived CDR1 and CDR2 are MNHNS and SASEGT. This CDR3 is CASLLYRDDGYTF. The CDR3, as DNA: TGTGCCAGCCTCCTGTACAGGGACGATGGCTACACCTTC.

The chain employs TRBV18 and TRBJ1-1; the match to TRBD1 covers 7 bases. This CDR3 has 19 residues. Germline V gene data show CDR1 as KGHSH and CDR2 as LQKENI. With V trimmed by 0 bases and J by 1 base, 14 bases remained unmatched. In nucleotides, the CDR3 is TGTGCCAGCTCACCACCTGCCGGGACAGAGCGTGCTAGGAACACTGAAGCTTTCTTT. This sequence encodes CASSPPAGTERARNTEAFF.